The 7 T cell receptor beta chains presented below share a single source sample, sequenced in a study of blood T cells in healthy people across ages. PCR was performed a second time for about 7 to 12 cycles using a sample-barcoded 5' primer and a J-beta primer mix. TCRdb processed the 5' RACE reads anew with MiXCR; each CDR3 protein has one entry. This table has hundreds of thousands of distinct CDR3 sequences, 20% to 30% appearing once. The sample also formed part of further work on T cells of mothers and their children.

The material sequenced was blood. The receptors derive from a boy aged 5-17 years in good health.

The chain carries TRBV29-1 and TRBJ2-5; a possible D gene is TRBD2 (6 bases). The CDR3 loop spans 14 amino acids. V lost 8 bases, J lost 4 bases, and 20 bases lay in between. CDR1 SQVTM and CDR2 ANQGSEA come from the germline V gene. The DNA of the CDR3 is TGCAGCACGCGGGACGGCCGTTTGGGAGAGACCCAGTACTTC. Translation: CSTRDGRLGETQYF.

The chain is built from TRBV4-3 and TRBJ1-6, with D unresolved. CDR1 is LGHNA and CDR2 is YSLEER in the germline V gene. This CDR3 comprises 13 residues. The ends were cut back, 5 bases at V and 8 bases at J, with 10 bases in the middle. The CDR3 is CASSSETDSPLHF. CDR3 coding DNA: TGCGCCAGCAGCTCCGAGACGGATTCACCCCTCCACTTT.

In regard to this clonotype: One end of the junction fails to match germline, which may point to a read error. The chain employs TRBV7-8 and TRBJ2-1; D might be TRBD2 (5 bases). CDR3 length: 14 amino acids. Germline V gives CDR1 SGHVS, CDR2 FQNEAQ. The CDR3: CASMRDGIYNEQFF. In DNA, the CDR3 is TGTGCCAGTATGAGGGATGGGATATACAATGAGCAGTTTTTC.

In the case of this clonotype: It is unclear where the CDR3 begins or ends on the DNA, so no DNA is shown, and the CDR3 is as TCRdb lists it. The chain joins TRBV27 to TRBJ2-1; TRBD2 is taken as the D call from the table, unchecked against the DNA. The CDR3 totals 14 residues, both ends included. Germline assignment: CDR1 MNHEY and CDR2 SMNVEV (reference sequence). CDR3 loop: CASSSSGSGNEQFF.

Only a few counts were recorded for this clonotype. V gene TRBV12-3 or TRBV12-4 combines with J gene TRBJ2-5, with 9 bases matching TRBD2. The CDR3 spans 15 residues. Trimming removed 6 bases from V and 5 bases from J; junction bases left unmatched: 10. CDR3 DNA sequence: TGTGCCAGCAGCCGTAGCGGGGGCGCGGGGGAGACCCAGTACTTC. It yields the protein CASSRSGGAGETQYF.

This clonotype turned up a few times. The chain combines TRBV12-3 or TRBV12-4 with TRBJ2-6, with D possibly matching TRBD2 (6 bases). The CDR3 totals 15 residues. V shed 3 bases and J shed 4 bases, with 10 bases lying between them. The CDR3 sequence: CASSLEGYGANVLTF. As DNA, the CDR3 is TGTGCCAGCAGTTTGGAGGGTTACGGGGCCAACGTCCTGACTTTC.

The CDR3 DNA sequence: TGTGCCAGCAGTTACTCGTTCTCAACATACAATGAGCAGTTCTTC. This encodes CASSYSFSTYNEQFF. The chain employs TRBV6-5 and TRBJ2-1; D is uncertain. The CDR3 sequence is 15 residues long. V was trimmed by 0 bases and J by 4 bases, leaving 10 bases between them. The germline V gene has CDR1 MNHEY and CDR2 SVGAGI.